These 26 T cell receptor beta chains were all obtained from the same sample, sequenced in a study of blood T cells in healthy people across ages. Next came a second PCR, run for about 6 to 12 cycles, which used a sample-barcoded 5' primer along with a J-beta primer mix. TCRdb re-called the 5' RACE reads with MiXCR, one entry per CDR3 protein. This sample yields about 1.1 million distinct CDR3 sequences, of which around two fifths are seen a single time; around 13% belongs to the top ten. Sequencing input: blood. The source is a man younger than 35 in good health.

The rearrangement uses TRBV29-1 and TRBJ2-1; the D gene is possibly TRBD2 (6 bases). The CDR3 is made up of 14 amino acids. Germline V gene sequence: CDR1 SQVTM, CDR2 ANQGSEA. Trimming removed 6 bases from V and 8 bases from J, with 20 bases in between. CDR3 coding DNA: TGCAGCGTCGGAGGGGAGAGAGGCAGCTATGAGCAGTTCTTC. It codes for CSVGGERGSYEQFF.

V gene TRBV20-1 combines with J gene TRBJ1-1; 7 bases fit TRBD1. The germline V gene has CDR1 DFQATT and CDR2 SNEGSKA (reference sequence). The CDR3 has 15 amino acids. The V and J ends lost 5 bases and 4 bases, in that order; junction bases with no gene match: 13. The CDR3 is CSARQGCVSRTEAFF. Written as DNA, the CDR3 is TGCAGTGCTCGACAGGGTTGCGTCTCTCGCACTGAAGCTTTCTTT.

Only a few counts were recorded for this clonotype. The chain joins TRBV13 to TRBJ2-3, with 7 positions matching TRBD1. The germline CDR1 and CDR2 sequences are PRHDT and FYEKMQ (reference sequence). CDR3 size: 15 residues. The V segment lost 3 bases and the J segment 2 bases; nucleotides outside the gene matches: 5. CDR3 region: CASSFRDRNTDTQYF. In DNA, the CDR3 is TGTGCCAGCAGCTTCCGGGACAGAAACACAGATACGCAGTATTTT. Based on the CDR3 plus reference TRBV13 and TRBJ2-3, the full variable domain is AAGVIQSPRHLIKEKRETATLKCYPIPRHDTVYWYQQGPGQDPQFLISFYEKMQSDKGSIPDRFSAQQFSDYHSELNMSSLELGDSALYFCASSFRDRNTDTQYFGPGTRLTVL.

The CDR3 loop is CASSWQTGELFF. CDR3 sequence (DNA): TGTGCCAGCAGCTGGCAAACCGGGGAGCTGTTTTTT. This chain connects TRBV5-5 to TRBJ2-2; D gene unclear. The CDR3 length is 12 residues. Germline V gives CDR1 SGHKS, CDR2 YYEKEE (reference sequence). Trimming took 3 bases from V and 5 from J, leaving 5 bases between them.

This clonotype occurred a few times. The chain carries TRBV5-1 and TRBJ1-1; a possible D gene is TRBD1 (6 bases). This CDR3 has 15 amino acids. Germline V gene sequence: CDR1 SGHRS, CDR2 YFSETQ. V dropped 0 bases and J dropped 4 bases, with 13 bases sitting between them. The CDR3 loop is CASSLVGRGVTEAFF. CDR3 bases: TGCGCCAGCAGCTTGGTTGGCAGGGGTGTCACTGAAGCTTTCTTT.

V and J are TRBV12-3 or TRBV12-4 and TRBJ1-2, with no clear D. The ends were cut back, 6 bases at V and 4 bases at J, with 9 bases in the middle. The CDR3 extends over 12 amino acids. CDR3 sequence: CASSRPAYGYTF. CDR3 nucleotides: TGTGCCAGCAGCCGTCCCGCCTATGGCTACACCTTC.

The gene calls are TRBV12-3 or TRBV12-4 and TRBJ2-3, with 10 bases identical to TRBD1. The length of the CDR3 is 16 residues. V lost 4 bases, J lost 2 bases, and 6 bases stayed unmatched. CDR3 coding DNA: TGTGCCAGCAGTTCCCGGGACAGGGGATACACAGATACGCAGTATTTT. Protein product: CASSSRDRGYTDTQYF.

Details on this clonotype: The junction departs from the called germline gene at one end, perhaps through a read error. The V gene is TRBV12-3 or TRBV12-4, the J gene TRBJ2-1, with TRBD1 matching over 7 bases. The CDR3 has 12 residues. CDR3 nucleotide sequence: TGTGTCAGCAGTTTAGGGGGCGATGAGCAGTTCTTC. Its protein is CVSSLGGDEQFF.

CDR3 DNA sequence: TGCGCCAGCAGCCAAACCGAGACCGCTGGAAACACCATATATTTT. It translates to CASSQTETAGNTIYF. The chain has TRBV4-1 and TRBJ1-3, with no clear D. This CDR3 is built from 15 residues. The germline gives CDR1 MGHRA, CDR2 YSYEKL. V lost 2 bases and J lost 2, with 10 bases in between.

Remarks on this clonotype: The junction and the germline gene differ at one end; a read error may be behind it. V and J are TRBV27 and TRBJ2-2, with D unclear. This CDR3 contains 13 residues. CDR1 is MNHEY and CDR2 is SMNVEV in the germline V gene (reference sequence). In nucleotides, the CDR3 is TGTGCCAGCAGTGTATCGAACACCGGGGAGCTGTTTTTT. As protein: CASSVSNTGELFF.

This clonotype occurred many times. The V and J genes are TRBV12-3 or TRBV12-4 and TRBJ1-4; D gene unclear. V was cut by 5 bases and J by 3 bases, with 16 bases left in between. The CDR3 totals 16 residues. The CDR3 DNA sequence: TGTGCCAGCAGTCAGGACTGGGCGGCGGCTAATGAAAAACTGTTTTTT. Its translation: CASSQDWAAANEKLFF.

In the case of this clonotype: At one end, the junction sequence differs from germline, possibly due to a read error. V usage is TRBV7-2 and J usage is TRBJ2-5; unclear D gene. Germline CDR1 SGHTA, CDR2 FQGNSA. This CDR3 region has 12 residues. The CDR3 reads CAGSFPWETQYF. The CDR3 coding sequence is TGTGCCGGCAGCTTCCCGTGGGAGACCCAGTACTTC.

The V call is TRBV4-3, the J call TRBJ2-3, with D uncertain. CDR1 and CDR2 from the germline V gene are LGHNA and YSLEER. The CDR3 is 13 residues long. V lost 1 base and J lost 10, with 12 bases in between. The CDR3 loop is CASSQGTLGSQYF. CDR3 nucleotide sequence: TGCGCCAGCAGCCAAGGAACCCTAGGGTCGCAGTATTTT.

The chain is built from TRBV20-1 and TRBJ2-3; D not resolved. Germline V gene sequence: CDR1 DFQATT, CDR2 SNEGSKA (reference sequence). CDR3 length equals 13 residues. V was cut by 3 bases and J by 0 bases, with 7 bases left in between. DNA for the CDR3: TGCAGTGCTAGCGGCCTTAGCACAGATACGCAGTATTTT. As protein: CSASGLSTDTQYF.

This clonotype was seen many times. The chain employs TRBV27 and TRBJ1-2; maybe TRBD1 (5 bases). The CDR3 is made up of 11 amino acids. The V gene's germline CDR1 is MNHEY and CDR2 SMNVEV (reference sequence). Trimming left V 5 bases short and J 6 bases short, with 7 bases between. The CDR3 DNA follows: TGTGCCAGCAGTGAGGGGCATGGCTACACCTTC. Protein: CASSEGHGYTF.

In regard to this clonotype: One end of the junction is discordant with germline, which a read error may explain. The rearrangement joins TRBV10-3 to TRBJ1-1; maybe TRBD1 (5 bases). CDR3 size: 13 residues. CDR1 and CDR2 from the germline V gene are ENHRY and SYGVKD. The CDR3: CASSGDQNTEAFF. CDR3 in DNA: TGTGCCAGCAGTGGGGACCAGAACACTGAAGCTTTCTTT.

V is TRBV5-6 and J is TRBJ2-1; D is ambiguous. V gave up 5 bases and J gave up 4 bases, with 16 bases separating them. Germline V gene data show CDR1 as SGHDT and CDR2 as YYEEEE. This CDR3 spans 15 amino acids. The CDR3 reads CASSFRDSPYNEQFF. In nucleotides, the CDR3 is TGTGCCAGCAGTTTCCGCGACTCACCATACAATGAGCAGTTCTTC.

CDR3 residues: CSVEAGKGAGELFF. The CDR3 DNA follows: TGCAGCGTTGAAGCGGGGAAAGGCGCCGGGGAGCTGTTTTTT. The gene calls are TRBV29-1 and TRBJ2-2; tentative D call: TRBD2 (5 bases). Germline CDR1 and CDR2: SQVTM and ANQGSEA. The CDR3 contains 14 residues. V lost 1 base, J lost 6 bases, and 12 bases lay in between.

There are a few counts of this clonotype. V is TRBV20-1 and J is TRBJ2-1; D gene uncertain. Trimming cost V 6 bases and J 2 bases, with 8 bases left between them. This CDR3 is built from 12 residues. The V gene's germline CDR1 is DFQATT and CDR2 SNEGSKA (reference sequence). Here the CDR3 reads CSAQPTYNEQFF. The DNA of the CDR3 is TGCAGTGCCCAACCTACCTACAATGAGCAGTTCTTC.

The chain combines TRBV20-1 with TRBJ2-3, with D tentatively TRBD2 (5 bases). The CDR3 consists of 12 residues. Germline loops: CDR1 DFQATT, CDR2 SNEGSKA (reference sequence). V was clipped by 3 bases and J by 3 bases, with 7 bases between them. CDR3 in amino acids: CSASGVTDTQYF. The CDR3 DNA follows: TGCAGTGCTAGCGGGGTAACAGATACGCAGTATTTT.

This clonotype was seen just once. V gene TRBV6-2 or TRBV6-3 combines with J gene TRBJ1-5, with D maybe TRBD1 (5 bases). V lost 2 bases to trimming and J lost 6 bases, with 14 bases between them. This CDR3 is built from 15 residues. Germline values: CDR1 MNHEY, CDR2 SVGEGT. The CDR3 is CASSYDSVSPQPQHF. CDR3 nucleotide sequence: TGTGCCAGCAGTTACGACAGTGTCTCTCCTCAGCCCCAGCATTTT.

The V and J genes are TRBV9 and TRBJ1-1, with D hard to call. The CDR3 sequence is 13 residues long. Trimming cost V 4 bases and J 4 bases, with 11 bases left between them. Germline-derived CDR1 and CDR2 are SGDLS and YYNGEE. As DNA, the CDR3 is TGTGCCAGCAGCTCTTTTGACACCACTGAAGCTTTCTTT. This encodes CASSSFDTTEAFF.

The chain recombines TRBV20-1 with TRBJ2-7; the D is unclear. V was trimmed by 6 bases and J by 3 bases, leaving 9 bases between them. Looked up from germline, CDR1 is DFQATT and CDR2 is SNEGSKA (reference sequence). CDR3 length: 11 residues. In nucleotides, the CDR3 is TGCAGTGCCGGGTTCGTCTACGAGCAGTACTTC. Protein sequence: CSAGFVYEQYF.

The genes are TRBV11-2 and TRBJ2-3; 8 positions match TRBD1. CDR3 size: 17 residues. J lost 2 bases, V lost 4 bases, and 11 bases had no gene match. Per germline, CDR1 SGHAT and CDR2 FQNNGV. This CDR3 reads CASSYAGTGIHTDTQYF. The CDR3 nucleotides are TGTGCCAGCAGCTACGCCGGGACAGGAATCCACACAGATACGCAGTATTTT.

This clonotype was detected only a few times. The CDR3 sequence: CASSNRRQGTYNEQFF. The CDR3 nucleotides are TGTGCCAGCAGCAATAGGCGTCAGGGAACCTACAATGAGCAGTTCTTC. The rearrangement links TRBV7-2 to TRBJ2-1; possibly TRBD1 for D (5 bases). Trimming took off 5 bases at V and 2 bases at J, with 16 bases between the two ends. The length of the CDR3 is 16 residues. The germline gives CDR1 SGHTA, CDR2 FQGNSA.

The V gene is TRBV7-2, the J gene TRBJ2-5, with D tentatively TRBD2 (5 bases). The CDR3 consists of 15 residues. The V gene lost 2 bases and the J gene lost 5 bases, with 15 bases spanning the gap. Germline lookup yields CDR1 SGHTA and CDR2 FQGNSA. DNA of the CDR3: TGTGCCAGCAGCTTATCTAGCTTGGATTGGGAGACCCAGTACTTC. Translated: CASSLSSLDWETQYF. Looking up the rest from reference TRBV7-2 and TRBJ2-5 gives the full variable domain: GAGVSQSPSNKVTEKGKDVELRCDPISGHTALYWYRQSLGQGLEFLIYFQGNSAPDKSGLPSDRFSAERTGGSVSTLTIQRTQQEDSAVYLCASSLSSLDWETQYFGPGTRLLVL.